This T cell receptor beta chain originates from a study of OX40 agonist ivuxolimab in advanced cancers. Notes on the research overall: The costimulatory receptor OX40 (CD134) was targeted by ivuxolimab, a fully human IgG2 agonistic monoclonal antibody. Intravenous ivuxolimab was administered to patients every 2 weeks at six dose levels: 0.01, 0.1, 0.3, 1.5, 3 and 10 mg/kg. Among the approximately 50 dose-escalation patients, roughly 20 had hepatocellular carcinoma, about 15 melanoma, 9 renal cell carcinoma and 9 head and neck cancer. In the dose-escalation cohort, roughly 80% of patients were male, and the mean age was approximately 60 years, with a range of roughly 20 to 80. Prior anti-PD-1, anti-PD-L1 or anti-CTLA-4 therapy was permitted, and checkpoint inhibitors had been received by more than 35% of dose-escalation patients. Partial responses occurred in three dose-escalation patients: two with cutaneous melanoma and one with hepatocellular carcinoma. Peripheral TCRbeta sequencing was intended to test whether TCR sequence diversity was altered and clonal T-cell expansion was caused by ivuxolimab. The monotherapy dose-escalation portion (N of about 50 patients) of the phase I ivuxolimab trial is reported in the paper. Broader findings and caveats from the paper: The antigen specificity of the peripheral T cells that underwent clonal expansion was not determined. At doses of 0.1 to 3.0 mg/kg, clonal expansion of both CD4+ and CD8+ T cells in blood was seen between baseline and week 6. In partial responders in the 0.1-3.0 mg/kg groups, normalized peripheral clonal expansion was found to be among the lowest, especially among CD8+ T cells. Low levels of normalized T-cell clonal expansion were also seen in some patients who did not respond. After ivuxolimab, more expanded clones were found on average in CD8+ T cells than in CD4+ T cells.

Its CDR3 holds 14 amino acids, cysteine through phenylalanine. The retained sequence is limited to the CDR3, 42 bases, with the frame set at the first base. After removal of 5 bases from V and 3 bases from J, the junction retains 5 bases not matched to a gene. The germline V gene yields SQVTM for CDR1 and ANQGSEA for CDR2. Patients with autoimmune disease history or receiving systemic immunosuppression were excluded from the trial. In every dose cohort, peripheral blood was drawn for TCR sequencing at baseline, cycle 4 day 1, and cycle 7 day 1. The samples were taken from a phase I, first-in-human, multicenter, open-label dose-escalation trial of ivuxolimab. The trial enrolled adults with locally advanced or metastatic head and neck squamous cell, hepatocellular, melanoma or renal cell carcinoma. Before TCR sequencing, CD4+ T cells and CD8+ T cells from peripheral blood were sorted into separate populations.

Comment on this clone: Its antigen is currently not known. Nothing much larger sits one base from this clone, and base qualities are not available.

Genomic DNA was isolated from the sorted cells so that the TCRbeta CDR3 region could be sequenced. TCRbeta CDR3 regions were sequenced using the immunoSEQ Assay. The table was pulled from immuneACCESS by TCRdb, which kept in-frame rearrangements only. Such tables lose some clones; where checked, under half of the loss comes from unresolved V genes, and the rest has no known cause. The sample includes approximately 89,000 clones, with 70% to 90% observed a single time. Together, the top ten hold around 0.52% of the sample. The material was CD4+ or CD8+ T cells sorted from blood, obtained in a trial of the OX40 agonist ivuxolimab. The chain couples TRBV29-1 to TRBJ1-5; TRBD1 fits 9 bases in the junction. The clonotype comes from an adult with an advanced solid tumor such as melanoma, head and neck, liver or kidney cancer. The CDR3 protein sequence reads: CSVKGQGLNQPQHF. DNA sequence: TGCAGCGTTAAGGGACAGGGCCTCAATCAGCCCCAGCATTTT.